This TCR beta chain was captured in a study of cytomegalovirus exposure and HLA in healthy donors. CDR1 and CDR2 (germline): MGHDK, SYGVNS. The V gene lost 1 base and the J gene lost 2 bases, with 9 bases spanning the gap. The CDR3 is 15 residues long. Donors were ostensibly healthy at sampling, although undocumented immune exposures were probable. Use of 60 Vbeta and 13 Jbeta primers characterized the PCR. Original methodology: Later analysis identified some 88 million unique TCR beta chains, about 10 million shared. The method was immunoSEQ multiplex PCR; TCRdb's version includes in-frame clones alone and lacks a portion of them. V, J and clone size are those of that table, while D and trimming were read from the DNA. The sample has some 160,000 clones, around 84% seen once; the top ten hold roughly 6.5%.

The clonotype originates from a man in his fifties or sixties in good health and CMV-seropositive. The specimen was PBMCs. This chain uses TRBV25-1 with TRBJ1-5; the D gene is possibly TRBD1 (5 bases). CDR3 amino acids: CASSESGGGNQPQHF. The CDR3 nucleotides read TGTGCCAGCAGTGAATCCGGGGGGGGCAATCAGCCCCAGCATTTT. Using reference TRBV25-1 and TRBJ1-5 for the parts outside the CDR3, the full variable domain is EADIYQTPRYLVIGTGKKITLECSQTMGHDKMYWYQQDPGMELHLIHYSYGVNSTEKGDLSSESTVSRIRTEHFPLTLESARPSHTSQYLCASSESGGGNQPQHFGDGTRLSIL.